Listed here are 12 T cell receptor beta chains from one sample, sequenced in a study of T cells in localized non-small cell lung cancer (dated by TCRdb to the early 2020s). Library preparation employed the immunoSEQ multiplex PCR assay. TCRdb mirrors the immuneACCESS table, restricted to in-frame sequences. Some clones are absent from its copies; in checked studies, under half trace to an unresolved V gene, and the reason for the others is unknown. Across this sample there are roughly 35,000 clones, with more than 80% seen only once. The top ten constitute around 6.9% of the sample. Specimen: peripheral blood, collected before any cancer treatment. Receptor source: a female donor over 55 with stage I lung adenocarcinoma.

The chain links TRBV5-5 to TRBJ2-2; 8 positions match TRBD2. Germline CDR1 and CDR2: SGHKS and YYEKEE (reference sequence). The CDR3 sequence is 14 residues long. Trimming cost V 6 bases and J 2 bases; bases outside gene matches: 3. The CDR3 nucleotides read TGTGCCAGCACGAGCGGGGGCAACACCGGGGAGCTGTTTTTT. It is translated as CASTSGGNTGELFF.

This rearrangement joins TRBV6-1 to TRBJ1-3; D remains unclear. In germline, CDR1 is MNHNS, CDR2 SASEGT. Trimming pared 1 base from V and 0 bases from J, leaving 10 bases between. This CDR3 region has 16 residues. The CDR3 loop reads CASSEGQPVSGNTIYF. As DNA, the CDR3 is TGTGCCAGCAGTGAAGGGCAGCCTGTCTCTGGAAACACCATATATTTT.

V gene TRBV2 combines with J gene TRBJ1-5; D ambiguous. The CDR3 is 16 residues long. Germline V CDR1 and CDR2: SNHLY, FYNNEI. The V end lost 3 bases, the J end lost 0 bases, and 12 bases lay between the germline ends. The CDR3 nucleotides read TGTGCCAGCAGTGAGATTAGGCAGATTAGCAATCAGCCCCAGCATTTT. It specifies CASSEIRQISNQPQHF.

This chain links TRBV18 with TRBJ1-1, with unresolved D. Trimming took 1 base from V and 4 from J, leaving 7 bases between them. In germline, CDR1 is KGHSH, CDR2 LQKENI. The CDR3 consists of 13 residues. CDR3 DNA sequence: TGTGCCAGCTCACCACAGGGTGCCACTGAAGCTTTCTTT. Its translation is CASSPQGATEAFF.

The J gene is TRBJ2-1, the V gene TRBV11-2, with D perhaps TRBD2 (6 bases). Per the germline V gene, CDR1 is SGHAT and CDR2 is FQNNGV. V lost 6 bases and J 12 bases, leaving 18 bases between the germline ends. This CDR3 has 13 residues. The CDR3 nucleotides are TGTGCCAGCAGATCCGGGGGATCGTTCGGGCAGTTCTTC. Amino acid sequence: CASRSGGSFGQFF.

A word on this clone: A junction boundary mismatches the germline segment, possibly from a read error. V is TRBV7-2 and J is TRBJ2-2; perhaps TRBD1 as D (5 bases). Germline CDR1 reads SGHTA; CDR2 reads FQGNSA. The CDR3 has 17 amino acids. This CDR3 is CASTLGVARVATGELFF. In DNA form, the CDR3 reads TGTGCCAGCACCTTAGGAGTGGCCAGGGTCGCCACCGGGGAGCTGTTTTTT. Full variable domain (rest looked up from reference TRBV7-2 and TRBJ2-2): GAGVSQSPSNKVTEKGKDVELRCDPISGHTALYWYRQSLGQGLEFLIYFQGNSAPDKSGLPSDRFSAERTGGSVSTLTIQRTQQEDSAVYLCASTLGVARVATGELFFGEGSRLTVL.

This sequence joins TRBV10-3 and TRBJ1-1; D is unresolved. V lost 10 bases and J 5 bases, leaving 11 bases between the germline ends. Germline V gene data show CDR1 as ENHRY and CDR2 as SYGVKD. The CDR3 is 11 residues long. The CDR3 region has the DNA TGTGCCACAAAAGAGGGTACTGAAGCTTTCTTT. This sequence encodes CATKEGTEAFF.

The chain's CDR3 is CASSYRTSDNEQFF. CDR3 DNA sequence: TGCGCCAGCAGCTATCGGACTAGCGACAATGAGCAGTTCTTC. The chain has TRBV4-1 and TRBJ2-1; 9 nucleotides align to TRBD2. The CDR3 has 14 amino acids. V was clipped by 5 bases and J by 5 bases; unmatched bases: 4. In germline, CDR1 is MGHRA, CDR2 YSYEKL.

The rearrangement links TRBV11-2 to TRBJ2-2; no clear D gene. The CDR3 consists of 12 residues. V shed 5 bases and J shed 3 bases, with 4 bases lying between them. The germline V gene encodes CDR1 SGHAT and CDR2 FQNNGV. The CDR3 DNA reads TGTGCCAGCAGCCAATACACCGGGGAGCTGTTTTTT. Its protein product is CASSQYTGELFF.

This chain connects TRBV5-1 to TRBJ2-7; possible D gene TRBD1, 5 bases. V lost 2 bases, J lost 2 bases, and 23 bases lay in between. CDR1 is SGHRS and CDR2 is YFSETQ in the germline V gene. The CDR3 is made up of 18 amino acids. The CDR3 nucleotides read TGCGCCAGCAGCTTTAGAACTTCGTCCCCAGGGTTCACCTACGAGCAGTACTTC. This codes for CASSFRTSSPGFTYEQYF.

This sequence joins TRBV5-1 and TRBJ2-3; no clear D. CDR3 length: 16 amino acids. V lost 0 bases and J 0 bases, leaving 11 bases between the germline ends. The V gene's germline CDR1 is SGHRS and CDR2 YFSETQ. CDR3 in amino acids: CASSLEGQSSTDTQYF. CDR3 bases: TGCGCCAGCAGCTTGGAGGGTCAGTCGAGCACAGATACGCAGTATTTT.

The chain carries TRBV21-1 and TRBJ2-7; the table's TRBD1 call for D was not verified on the DNA. TRBV21-1 is a pseudogene segment. The CDR3 loop spans 16 amino acids. CDR3 coding DNA: TGTGCCAGCAGCAAAGGTGAGACAGAACTCTCCTACGAGCAGTACGTC. It is translated as CASSKGETELSYEQYV.